Listed below are T cell receptor beta chains from one sample, sequenced in a study of regulatory T cells in long-lasting Graves disease. Each CDR3 protein is one row after TCRdb ran MiXCR on the multiplex PCR reads. The sample lists a few hundred thousand distinct CDR3 sequences; around 15% were seen once. The same sample was also studied in work on T cells in Graves' hyperthyroidism and ophthalmopathy.

The specimen was peripheral blood mononuclear cells (PBMCs), collected at new diagnosis, from a patient treated with antithyroid drugs. All receptors derive from a man in his forties with Graves disease. Both conserved end residues are part of each CDR3. Each record gives: D gene, V gene, clone size, J gene, CDR3 protein, CDR3 DNA. The D gene is left open where the match is weak. Clone size is given for some rows only: seen once, a few or many times, or a class if the clone is expanded.

.,TRBV7-9,few,TRBJ1-3,CASSFEEGNTIYF,TGTGCCAGCAGCTTTGAGGAGGGGAACACCATATATTTT
.,TRBV6-1,many,TRBJ2-2,CASRDLGLDTGELFF,TGTGCCAGCAGAGATTTGGGGCTGGACACCGGGGAGCTGTTTTTT
TRBD1,TRBV28,few,TRBJ2-7,CASSRTGPEQYF,TGTGCCAGCAGCCGGACAGGGCCCGAGCAGTACTTC
.,TRBV30,.,TRBJ1-2,CAWRELDSYYGYTF,TGTGCCTGGAGGGAACTCGACAGCTACTATGGCTACACCTTC
.,TRBV5-5,.,TRBJ1-1,CASSLRAVGDTEAFF,TGTGCCAGCAGCTTAAGGGCGGTTGGGGACACTGAAGCTTTCTTT
.,TRBV27,many,TRBJ2-5,CASSLAGVETQYF,TGTGCCAGCAGTTTGGCAGGAGTAGAGACCCAGTACTTC
TRBD1,TRBV28,many,TRBJ1-1,CASSLLEGDRVNTEAFF,TGTGCCAGCAGTTTATTGGAGGGGGACAGGGTGAACACTGAAGCTTTCTTT
.,TRBV20-1,many,TRBJ2-7,CSASDRNYEQYF,TGCAGTGCTAGCGACAGGAACTACGAGCAGTACTTC
TRBD1,TRBV6-1,many,TRBJ2-6,CASRTGTGLSGANVLTF,TGTGCCAGCAGAACCGGGACAGGGCTGTCTGGGGCCAACGTCCTGACTTTC
.,TRBV6-2/TRBV6-3,once,TRBJ1-2,CASSEVPGAHYGYTF,TGTGCCAGCAGTGAGGTACCCGGGGCTCACTATGGCTACACCTTC
TRBD1,TRBV7-3,few,TRBJ2-2,CASRQGANTGELFF,TGTGCCAGCAGACAGGGGGCGAACACCGGGGAGCTGTTTTTT
TRBD1,TRBV28,few,TRBJ2-7,CASSTPGQGTYEQYF,TGTGCCAGCAGTACGCCGGGACAGGGTACCTACGAGCAGTACTTC
.,TRBV20-1,few,TRBJ2-5,CSALPGTEETQYF,TGCAGTGCCCTTCCCGGGACCGAAGAGACCCAGTACTTC
TRBD2,TRBV20-1,few,TRBJ2-3,CSESGASGASDTQYF,TGCAGTGAGAGCGGGGCTAGCGGGGCCTCAGATACGCAGTATTTT
TRBD2,TRBV28,many,TRBJ2-7,CASSFQRGTIVGEQYF,TGTGCCAGCAGTTTCCAGCGGGGGACGATTGTGGGCGAGCAGTACTTC
TRBD1,TRBV27,many,TRBJ2-7,CASRPITGGLTVEQYF,TGTGCCAGCAGACCGATAACAGGGGGATTGACTGTAGAGCAGTACTTC
TRBD2,TRBV7-3,.,TRBJ2-7,CASSPGTSGVHYEQYF,TGTGCCAGCAGCCCCGGGACTAGCGGGGTACACTACGAGCAGTACTTC
.,TRBV30,many,TRBJ2-2,CAFQRDSGNTGELFF,TGTGCCTTCCAGAGGGATAGCGGGAACACCGGGGAGCTGTTTTTT
TRBD1,TRBV20-1,many,TRBJ2-1,CSGSNWGQGSGNEQFF,TGCAGTGGTAGTAATTGGGGACAGGGGTCAGGGAATGAGCAGTTCTTC
.,TRBV3-1,.,TRBJ1-1,CASRLQGGSNTEAFF,TGTGCCAGCAGACTTCAAGGGGGGTCCAACACTGAAGCTTTCTTT
TRBD1,TRBV10-3,.,TRBJ2-7,CAISAGTGFFYEQYF,TGTGCCATCAGTGCCGGGACAGGGTTTTTCTACGAGCAGTACTTC
.,TRBV5-1,many,TRBJ2-3,CASSFSGVSTDTQYF,TGCGCCAGCAGCTTCTCGGGGGTTAGCACAGATACGCAGTATTTT
TRBD1,TRBV7-9,many,TRBJ2-1,CASINKAAGGNEQFF,TGTGCCAGCATCAACAAAGCGGCAGGGGGCAATGAGCAGTTCTTC
.,TRBV27,.,TRBJ2-7,CASSSWNEQYF,TGTGCCAGCAGTTCGTGGAACGAGCAGTACTTC
.,TRBV18,many,TRBJ2-6,CASSPLETGANVLTF,TGTGCCAGCTCACCACTGGAAACTGGGGCCAACGTCCTGACTTTC
.,TRBV6-1,.,TRBJ2-1,CAAAPRGNEQFF,TGTGCCGCCGCCCCCAGGGGTAATGAGCAGTTCTTC
.,TRBV28,many,TRBJ2-7,CASSLGTYEQYF,TGTGCCAGCAGTCTAGGCACCTACGAGCAGTACTTC
.,TRBV20-1,.,TRBJ1-5,CSAPEKGQIIYSNQPQHF,TGCAGTGCTCCAGAGAAAGGACAGATAATATATAGCAATCAGCCCCAGCATTTT
.,TRBV5-4,.,TRBJ2-2,CASSLARGDTGELFF,TGTGCCAGCAGCTTGGCCAGGGGCGACACCGGGGAGCTGTTTTTT
TRBD1,TRBV6-2/TRBV6-3,many,TRBJ2-5,CASSTDRAQETQYF,TGTGCCAGCAGCACGGACAGGGCACAAGAGACCCAGTACTTC
TRBD2,TRBV2,many,TRBJ2-7,CASKAGGTYEQYF,TGTGCCAGCAAAGCGGGGGGAACCTACGAGCAGTACTTC
TRBD2,TRBV3-1,.,TRBJ2-7,CASSQLAGGLLEQYF,TGTGCCAGCAGCCAACTAGCGGGGGGTCTCCTCGAGCAGTACTTC
TRBD2,TRBV10-2,few,TRBJ2-3,CASSELAGGWGDTQYF,TGCGCCAGCAGTGAGCTAGCGGGGGGGTGGGGAGATACGCAGTATTTT
.,TRBV19,few,TRBJ2-1,CASSPRRGPRRSYNEQFF,TGTGCCAGTAGTCCGCGGCGTGGACCCAGAAGATCCTACAATGAGCAGTTCTTC
.,TRBV20-1,few,TRBJ1-6,CSAGAVWVAYNSPLHF,TGCAGTGCTGGAGCGGTCTGGGTGGCCTATAATTCACCCCTCCACTTT
.,TRBV4-2,few,TRBJ2-6,CASSQDRRTGYGANVLTF,TGTGCCAGCAGCCAAGATCGGCGTACAGGGTATGGGGCCAACGTCCTGACTTTC
TRBD2,TRBV7-2,few,TRBJ2-7,CASSFGLAGGYEQYF,TGTGCCAGCAGCTTCGGTCTAGCGGGGGGGTACGAGCAGTACTTC
.,TRBV29-1,.,TRBJ2-2,CSVGDWNTGELFF,TGCAGCGTCGGGGACTGGAACACCGGGGAGCTGTTTTTT
.,TRBV30,many,TRBJ1-5,CAWSRPGTINQPQHF,TGTGCCTGGAGCAGACCCGGGACAATCAATCAGCCCCAGCATTTT
.,TRBV18,many,TRBJ2-5,CASSPYIQETQYF,TGTGCCAGCTCACCGTACATCCAAGAGACCCAGTACTTC
.,TRBV29-1,many,TRBJ1-2,CSAFREDYGYTF,TGCAGCGCTTTCAGGGAAGACTATGGCTACACCTTC
TRBD1,TRBV2,once,TRBJ1-1,CASTQGPGQGEAFF,TGTGCCAGCACTCAAGGGCCCGGACAGGGGGAAGCTTTCTTT
TRBD1,TRBV4-1,.,TRBJ1-2,CASSQRQGDFNYGYTF,TGCGCCAGCAGCCAACGACAGGGGGACTTTAACTATGGCTACACCTTC
.,TRBV7-8,.,TRBJ2-1,CASSKGDEQFF,TGTGCCAGCAGCAAGGGGGATGAGCAGTTCTTC
.,TRBV7-2,.,TRBJ2-1,CASGLGRGSYNEQFF,TGTGCCAGCGGTCTCGGACGGGGATCCTACAATGAGCAGTTCTTC
TRBD2,TRBV20-1,many,TRBJ2-7,CSATLSGGSSEQYF,TGCAGTGCTACACTTAGCGGGGGGAGTTCCGAGCAGTACTTC
.,TRBV12-3/TRBV12-4,many,TRBJ2-1,CASTMTVSSYNEQFF,TGTGCCAGCACGATGACCGTGAGCTCCTACAATGAGCAGTTCTTC
TRBD1,TRBV20-1,many,TRBJ1-1,CSADRDRGPTEAFF,TGCAGTGCTGACCGGGACAGGGGACCCACTGAAGCTTTCTTT
.,TRBV7-9,many,TRBJ2-3,CASSLGGASTDTQYF,TGTGCCAGCAGCTTGGGCGGGGCGAGCACAGATACGCAGTATTTT
.,TRBV28,many,TRBJ2-5,CASSYLSDLGTQYF,TGTGCCAGCAGTTACTTATCGGACTTGGGGACCCAGTACTTC
.,TRBV12-5,.,TRBJ1-1,CASGLVGRDGVNTEALF,TGTGCTAGTGGTTTGGTCGGCAGGGACGGGGTGAACACTGAAGCTCTCTTT
TRBD1,TRBV25-1,few,TRBJ1-4,CASTSGTGVEKLFF,TGTGCCAGCACCTCCGGGACAGGGGTGGAAAAACTGTTTTTT
TRBD1,TRBV7-2,.,TRBJ1-5,CASSVDRDQPQHF,TGTGCCAGCAGCGTGGACAGGGATCAGCCCCAGCATTTT
.,TRBV5-6,few,TRBJ2-5,CASSPGGGEETQYF,TGTGCCAGCAGCCCTGGAGGAGGGGAAGAGACCCAGTACTTC
TRBD2,TRBV20-1,many,TRBJ2-7,CSAHPGTSGHEQYF,TGCAGTGCTCATCCCGGGACTAGCGGCCACGAGCAGTACTTC
.,TRBV10-3,many,TRBJ1-1,CAISESITVNTEAFF,TGTGCCATCAGTGAGTCGATCACCGTGAACACTGAAGCTTTCTTT
.,TRBV6-1,many,TRBJ2-7,CASSHWAGGAYEQYF,TGTGCCAGCAGCCACTGGGCAGGGGGGGCCTACGAGCAGTACTTC
.,TRBV6-2/TRBV6-3,.,TRBJ2-2,CASSYAGTNTGELFF,TGTGCCAGCAGTTACGCAGGGACGAACACCGGGGAGCTGTTTTTT